One and the same sample provided the 17 T cell receptor beta chains below, sequenced in a study of cytomegalovirus exposure and HLA in healthy donors (dated by TCRdb to about 2017). The library was prepared using the immunoSEQ multiplex PCR assay. The multiplex PCR relied on a mix of 60 forward primers for TCR Vbeta segments and 13 reverse primers for TCR Jbeta segments. This immuneACCESS table, as held by TCRdb, lists in-frame sequences with V and J called but not all clones. Of the missing ones, under half trace to an unresolved V gene in checked studies; the others have no known cause. A total of fewer than 250,000 clones appear in this sample, approximately 79% of them only once. The ten largest clones capture approximately 1.5% of the sample. The sequencing sample was made of PBMCs. The origin of the receptors is a woman between 18 and 30 years old in good health and CMV-seronegative.

The J gene is TRBJ2-5, the V gene TRBV7-9; 8 nucleotides match TRBD1. The germline CDR1 and CDR2 sequences are SEHNR and FQNEAQ (reference sequence). The ends lost 2 bases at V and 1 base at J; junction bases unmatched: 6. The CDR3 runs to 16 residues. The CDR3 DNA is TGTGCCAGCAGCTTAATCAGGGGGCCTCTCCAAGAGACCCAGTACTTC. Translation: CASSLIRGPLQETQYF. Supplemented by reference TRBV7-9 and TRBJ2-5, the full variable domain reads DTGVSQNPRHKITKRGQNVTFRCDPISEHNRLYWYRQTLGQGPEFLTYFQNEAQLEKSRLLSDRFSAERPKGSFSTLEIQRTEQGDSAMYLCASSLIRGPLQETQYFGPGTRLLVL.

The CDR3, as DNA: TGTGCCAGCAGCGGGGGACTAGTCGCCTACAATGAGCAGTTCTTC. It translates to CASSGGLVAYNEQFF. The J gene is TRBJ2-1, the V gene TRBV9; 8 bases are shared with TRBD2. CDR1 SGDLS and CDR2 YYNGEE come from the germline V gene. Trimming took 3 bases from V and 2 from J; bases not matched to a gene: 4. This CDR3 is built from 15 residues.

CDR3 in amino acids: CASSLADRANYGYTF. The CDR3 nucleotides are TGCGCCAGCAGCTTGGCCGACAGGGCTAACTATGGCTACACCTTC. The chain couples TRBV5-1 to TRBJ1-2; the match to TRBD1 covers 7 bases. Germline CDR1 is SGHRS and CDR2 is YFSETQ. V lost 0 bases to trimming and J lost 0 bases; unmatched junction nucleotides: 2. CDR3 size: 15 residues.

CDR3 in amino acids: CASGSGTSGGIYEQYF. The CDR3 coding sequence is TGCGCCAGCGGCTCCGGGACTAGCGGGGGGATATACGAGCAGTACTTC. The gene calls are TRBV5-1 and TRBJ2-7; TRBD2 agrees at 15 bases. V trimming: 7 bases; J trimming: 4 bases; junction bases outside the gene matches: 9. CDR1 and CDR2 from the germline V gene are SGHRS and YFSETQ. This CDR3 region has 16 residues.

The genes are TRBV29-1 and TRBJ1-1, with 8 nucleotides matching TRBD1. The CDR3 runs to 14 residues. With V trimmed by 6 bases and J by 2 bases, 8 bases remained unmatched. The germline V gene has CDR1 SQVTM and CDR2 ANQGSEA. The CDR3 sequence: CSVVMDRDNTEAFF. DNA for the CDR3: TGCAGCGTCGTAATGGACAGGGACAACACTGAAGCTTTCTTT. The entire variable domain, with the rest obtained from reference TRBV29-1 and TRBJ1-1, is as follows: SAVISQKPSRDICQRGTSLTIQCQVDSQVTMMFWYRQQPGQSLTLIATANQGSEATYESGFVIDKFPISRPNLTFSTLTVSNMSPEDSSIYLCSVVMDRDNTEAFFGQGTRLTVV.

The J gene is TRBJ1-1, the V gene TRBV29-1; D is perhaps TRBD1 (5 bases). Germline V gene lookup returns CDR1 SQVTM and CDR2 ANQGSEA. The CDR3 totals 13 residues. The V gene lost 8 bases and the J gene lost 1 base, with 14 bases spanning the gap. The CDR3 bases are TGCAGCCCCGAGCGGGGGTCGAACACTGAAGCTTTCTTT. Translating it yields CSPERGSNTEAFF.

This chain uses TRBV11-2 with TRBJ2-4, with D perhaps TRBD1 (6 bases). The germline CDR1 and CDR2 sequences are SGHAT and FQNNGV. V lost 0 bases, J lost 12 bases, and 12 bases lay in between. The CDR3 is made up of 13 amino acids. The CDR3 sequence: CASSLDYGGPQYF. The DNA for the CDR3 is TGTGCCAGCAGCTTAGATTATGGGGGCCCTCAGTACTTC.

The genes are TRBV2 and TRBJ1-6, with D unresolved. V was pared by 1 base and J by 4 bases, with 11 bases between. Germline values: CDR1 SNHLY, CDR2 FYNNEI. This CDR3 has 16 residues. The CDR3 loop reads CASSEGPNRYNSPLHF. As DNA, the CDR3 is TGTGCCAGCAGTGAAGGACCAAACAGATATAATTCACCCCTCCACTTT.

This clone was detected only a few times. The chain carries TRBV7-2 and TRBJ2-5; perhaps TRBD2 as D (7 bases). Trimming removed 5 bases at V and 4 bases at J, with 20 bases between. The CDR3 runs 16 residues. Germline V gives CDR1 SGHTA, CDR2 FQGNSA. CDR3 sequence reads: CASSLLGGGAGETQYF. As DNA, the CDR3 is TGTGCCAGCAGCCTTTTGGGCGGGGGCGCGGGAGAGACCCAGTACTTC.

The CDR3 loop is CASSVVGVGDTQYF. CDR3 coding DNA: TGTGCCAGCAGCGTAGTAGGGGTCGGTGATACGCAGTATTTT. This sequence joins TRBV9 and TRBJ2-3; D might be TRBD1 (5 bases). The CDR3 runs to 14 residues. CDR1 and CDR2 (germline): SGDLS, YYNGEE. V was pared by 0 bases and J by 6 bases, with 11 bases between.

The CDR3 here is CASSLVSDNTNYGYTF. As DNA, the CDR3 is TGTGCCAGCAGCTTGGTTTCGGACAACACTAACTATGGCTACACCTTC. The J gene is TRBJ1-2, the V gene TRBV5-6, with D possibly TRBD1 on 5 matching bases. This CDR3 comprises 16 residues. Germline V gives CDR1 SGHDT, CDR2 YYEEEE. V lost 0 bases to trimming and J lost 0 bases, with 12 bases between them.

This chain uses TRBV7-9 with TRBJ2-5; a weak D match, TRBD1 (6 bases). Trimming took 1 base from V and 3 from J, leaving 9 bases between them. This CDR3 region has 14 residues. CDR1 is SEHNR and CDR2 is FQNEAQ in the germline V gene (reference sequence). The CDR3 region is CASSLVGGEETQYF. The DNA of the CDR3 is TGTGCCAGCAGCTTAGTTGGGGGCGAAGAGACCCAGTACTTC.

The gene calls are TRBV19 and TRBJ2-7; D possibly corresponds to TRBD2 (6 bases). The V gene lost 5 bases and the J gene lost 3 bases, with 20 bases spanning the gap. Germline-derived CDR1 and CDR2 are LNHDA and SQIVND (reference sequence). The CDR3 runs to 16 residues. CDR3 nucleotide sequence: TGTGCCAGTAGTTTCTTTTCGACGGAGGGTCTCTACGAGCAGTACTTC. This encodes CASSFFSTEGLYEQYF.

The chain carries TRBV2 and TRBJ2-1, with 9 bases identical to TRBD2. CDR1 and CDR2 (germline): SNHLY, FYNNEI. V was pared by 10 bases and J by 3 bases, with 4 bases of the junction left unmatched. This CDR3 has 13 amino acids. Here the CDR3 DNA reads TGTGCCACCAGACTAGCGGACTACAATGAGCAGTTCTTC. Translated: CATRLADYNEQFF.

This clone was picked up a small number of times. V gene TRBV30 combines with J gene TRBJ2-2; tentatively, D is TRBD2 (5 bases). This CDR3 has 14 amino acids. CDR1 and CDR2 (germline): GTSNPN, SVGIG (reference sequence). Deletions cut 5 bases from V and 5 bases from J, with 15 bases between. CDR3: CAWLALPGTGELFF. The CDR3 region has the DNA TGTGCCTGGTTGGCTCTCCCGGGGACCGGGGAGCTGTTTTTT.

V usage is TRBV10-1 and J usage is TRBJ2-6; 11 bases align to TRBD2. Losses at the gene ends were 6 bases for V and 0 bases for J; bases not matched to a gene: 10. In germline, CDR1 is WNHNN, CDR2 SYGVQD (reference sequence). The CDR3 is made up of 19 amino acids. The DNA of the CDR3 is TGCGCCAGCAGCTCCGGGACTAGCGGAGTATTCTCTGGGGCCAACGTCCTGACTTTC. Its protein is CASSSGTSGVFSGANVLTF.

This clone was counted only a few times. The gene calls are TRBV4-1 and TRBJ2-1, with 12 bases aligning to TRBD2. This CDR3 is 15 amino acids long. J lost 6 bases, V lost 2 bases, and 2 bases had no gene match. CDR1 MGHRA and CDR2 YSYEKL come from the germline V gene. CDR3 protein: CASSQSSGRANEQFF. As DNA, the CDR3 is TGCGCCAGCAGCCAATCTAGCGGGAGGGCCAATGAGCAGTTCTTC.